This is a list of T cell receptor beta chains from one sample in a study of blood T cell repertoires in COVID-19. Clones were read by immunoSEQ multiplex PCR, and TCRdb kept only the in-frame ones, dropping some. The data contain some 200,000 clones, roughly 79% of them singletons. The sample was PBMCs or T cells enriched from blood (not recorded which). The receptors stem from a woman between 45 and 60 years old with acute COVID-19. CDR3s include the opening cysteine and the closing phenylalanine or tryptophan. The D gene is left open where the match is weak. A row's size may be missing; if present it is once, few, many or a size class.

v_gene	j_gene	d_gene	abundance	CDR3nt	CDR3aa
TRBV4-3	TRBJ1-4	TRBD1	.	TGCGCCAGCAGCCAAGATCGCAGGGGGCGGGACGAAAAACTGTTTTTT	CASSQDRRGRDEKLFF
TRBV28	TRBJ1-5	TRBD1	once	TGTGCCAGCAGTTTAATAGGGACAGGGTTCCGCAATCAGCCCCAGCATTTT	CASSLIGTGFRNQPQHF
TRBV29-1	TRBJ1-1	TRBD1	.	TGCAGCGTACTGACAGGGAAGGACACTGAAGCTTTCTTT	CSVLTGKDTEAFF
TRBV19	TRBJ1-1	TRBD1	.	TGTGCCAGTAGAGGGACAGGGGGAGGCGCTGAAGCTTTCTTT	CASRGTGGGAEAFF
TRBV2	TRBJ2-3	TRBD1	once	TGTGCCAGCAGTAAGACAGGGAGAGATACGCAGTATTTT	CASSKTGRDTQYF
TRBV5-1	TRBJ1-2	.	.	TGCGCCAGCAGCCCGGCCGGGGGAGACGGCTACACCTTC	CASSPAGGDGYTF
TRBV6-2/TRBV6-3	TRBJ2-5	.	.	TGTGCCAGCAGTACACCGCAGGGAGAGACCCAGTACTTC	CASSTPQGETQYF
TRBV18	TRBJ1-4	.	.	TGTGCCAGCTCACCATCCGGGAATGAAAAACTGTTTTTT	CASSPSGNEKLFF
TRBV18	TRBJ1-1	.	.	TGTGCCAGCTCACCCCAAAAGACGGGGAACACTGAAGCTTTCTTT	CASSPQKTGNTEAFF
TRBV7-6	TRBJ2-7	TRBD2	.	TGTGCCAGCAGCTTAGGACTAGCGGGAGGGCAGGACGAGCAGTACTTC	CASSLGLAGGQDEQYF
TRBV19	TRBJ1-1	TRBD1	.	TGTGCCAGTGGCCGGACAGGGGGCGCGGTCACTGAAGCTTTCTTT	CASGRTGGAVTEAFF
TRBV2	TRBJ2-7	TRBD2	.	TGTGCCAGCAGTGAAGCCTCGAGCGGGACCTACGAGCAGTACTTC	CASSEASSGTYEQYF
TRBV29-1	TRBJ2-5	TRBD1	.	TGCAGCGTAATACGGACAGGGTTAGGGGAGACCCAGTACTTC	CSVIRTGLGETQYF
TRBV4-1	TRBJ2-3	.	.	TGCGCCAGCAGCCAAGAGCCCCCCGGGAACACAGATACGCAGTATTTT	CASSQEPPGNTDTQYF
TRBV27	TRBJ2-1	.	.	TGTGCCAGCGAGGGGGGGCCTCACTACAATGAGCAGTTCTTC	CASEGGPHYNEQFF
TRBV5-1	TRBJ1-2	TRBD1	.	TGCGCCAGCAGCTCCGGACAGGTCAACTATGGCTACACCTTC	CASSSGQVNYGYTF
TRBV18	TRBJ2-7	.	.	TGTGCCAGCTCACCACCCAGCTCCTACGAGCAGTACTTC	CASSPPSSYEQYF
TRBV19	TRBJ2-7	.	.	TGTGCCAGTAGTGGGATGGGGGCTGGTGAGCAGTACTTC	CASSGMGAGEQYF
TRBV28	TRBJ2-2	.	.	TGTGCCAGCGATACTGTCACCGGGGAGCTGTTTTTT	CASDTVTGELFF
TRBV4-1	TRBJ2-6	TRBD1	.	TGCGCCAGCAGCCCTGAGCCCGGACAGGGTGCTGGGGCCAACGTCCTGACTTTC	CASSPEPGQGAGANVLTF
TRBV4-3	TRBJ1-6	.	.	TGCGCCAGCAGCCAAGGAGGACAGTTTAATTCACCCCTCCACTTT	CASSQGGQFNSPLHF
TRBV7-9	TRBJ2-3	TRBD1	.	TGTGCCAGCAGCTCCAGAATGGGGACAGGGGCCAGAACAGATACGCAGTATTTT	CASSSRMGTGARTDTQYF
TRBV6-5	TRBJ1-1	.	.	TGTGCCAGCAGTTACTCTGCAGGCCTCAACACTGAAGCTTTCTTT	CASSYSAGLNTEAFF
TRBV29-1	TRBJ1-4	.	.	TGCAGCGTCCCTGGACAGAATAATAATGAAAAACTGTTTTTT	CSVPGQNNNEKLFF
TRBV12-3/TRBV12-4	TRBJ1-2	.	.	TGTGCCAGCAGTTTCTCGGTTGATAGCGGCTACACCTTC	CASSFSVDSGYTF
TRBV19	TRBJ2-1	.	.	TGTGCCAGTAGTATATGGCAGGGGCTTAGGGGGAATGAGCAGTTCTTC	CASSIWQGLRGNEQFF
TRBV12-2	TRBJ2-7	.	.	TGTGCAATGCGGGGCGACTGCATTAGCTCCTACGAGCAGTACTTC	CAMRGDCISSYEQYF
TRBV28	TRBJ1-1	TRBD1	.	TGTGCCAGCAGCCGGGACAGTGAAGCTTTCTTT	CASSRDSEAFF
TRBV6-2/TRBV6-3	TRBJ2-1	TRBD1	.	TGTGCCAGCAGTTGGAAACCGGGACAGGAGGTAAATGAGCAGTTCTTC	CASSWKPGQEVNEQFF
TRBV29-1	TRBJ1-2	.	.	TGCAGCGTTGACCCTCCGGACAGACTTGGCTACACCTTC	CSVDPPDRLGYTF
TRBV28	TRBJ1-6	.	once	TGTGCCAGCAGACAGTTAAATTCACCCCTCCACTTT	CASRQLNSPLHF
TRBV10-3	TRBJ2-5	.	.	TGTGCCATCAGTGAAGACCAGGGGATAGGGGAGACCCAGTACTTC	CAISEDQGIGETQYF
TRBV6-5	TRBJ2-3	TRBD1	.	TGTGCCAGCAGGACAGGGAAAAGGTTCACAGATACGCAGTATTTT	CASRTGKRFTDTQYF
TRBV28	TRBJ1-1	TRBD1	.	TGTGCCAGCAGTTTAAGGGGGACAGTGAACACTGAAGCTTTCTTT	CASSLRGTVNTEAFF
TRBV6-5	TRBJ1-2	TRBD1	.	TGTGCCAGCAGCTCGACAGGGGGCGCCGGCGGCTACACCTTC	CASSSTGGAGGYTF
TRBV30	TRBJ2-1	.	once	TGTGCCTGGAGTCCCCGCGGGCGACTTCGGGTGCAGTTCTTC	CAWSPRGRLRVQFF
TRBV29-1	TRBJ2-1	TRBD1	.	TGCAGCGCCGACCAGGGGGCCCCCTACAATGAGCAGTTCTTC	CSADQGAPYNEQFF
TRBV7-2	TRBJ1-5	.	.	TGTGCCAGCAGTTTCGGGAAGCAGCCCCAGCATTTT	CASSFGKQPQHF
TRBV28	TRBJ1-5	.	.	TGTGCCAGCAGGGCAGGGGTGTATAGCAATCAGCCCCAGCATTTT	CASRAGVYSNQPQHF
TRBV18	TRBJ1-1	.	.	TGTGCCAGCTCACCACAGGGAGGGGCCACTGAAGCTTTCTTT	CASSPQGGATEAFF
TRBV7-9	TRBJ2-7	.	.	TGTGCCAGCAGCTTAACGGTGGAGTACGAGCAGTACTTC	CASSLTVEYEQYF
TRBV18	TRBJ1-5	.	once	TGTGCCAGCTCACCAGCAGGGGCCAATCAGCCCCAGCATTTT	CASSPAGANQPQHF
TRBV24-1	TRBJ2-2	TRBD1	once	TGTGCCACCAGTGCGGACAGGGCGACCACCGGGGAGCTGTTTTTT	CATSADRATTGELFF
TRBV28	TRBJ1-2	.	few	TGTGCCAGCAGCTCGGGTGCGGGGCCAGGTGGCTACACCTTC	CASSSGAGPGGYTF
TRBV18	TRBJ1-6	.	.	TGTGCCAGCTCACCAAATTCAGGGGTAGATTCACCCCTCCACTTT	CASSPNSGVDSPLHF
TRBV18	TRBJ2-3	TRBD2	.	TGTGCCAGCTCGTGGGACTATTCCACAGATACGCAGTATTTT	CASSWDYSTDTQYF
TRBV6-4	TRBJ2-4	.	.	TGTGCCAGCAGCGCCCCCCCCGGGGGAGAAAGGGAGCTAGCCAAAAACATTCAGTACTTC	CASSAPPGGERELAKNIQYF
TRBV19	TRBJ2-7	TRBD2	.	TGTGCCAGTAGTATACCTAGCGGGAGCTCCTACGAGCAGTACTTC	CASSIPSGSSYEQYF
TRBV7-8	TRBJ2-1	.	.	TGTGCCAGCAGCTTAGTACGGGTGAACAATGAGCAGTTCTTC	CASSLVRVNNEQFF
TRBV7-2	TRBJ1-6	.	.	TGTGCCAGCAGCTTAACAGGGACTACCCTCCACTTT	CASSLTGTTLHF
TRBV5-5	TRBJ2-7	.	.	TGTGCCAGCAGCTTGGCCGCTCGGCAGGGGTCCTACGAGCAGTACTTC	CASSLAARQGSYEQYF
TRBV28	TRBJ2-7	.	.	TGTGCCAGCAGTTTAAGCGGCCGGGGTACGGTCAAAGAGCAGTACTTC	CASSLSGRGTVKEQYF
TRBV28	TRBJ1-5	.	.	TGTGCCAGCAGCCTCGGGGGGGGCAACAATCAGCCCCAGCATTTT	CASSLGGGNNQPQHF
TRBV7-2	TRBJ2-7	.	once	TGTGCCAGCAGCTCCATCGGGTCCTTCTACGAGCAGTACTTC	CASSSIGSFYEQYF
TRBV4-1	TRBJ1-5	.	.	TGCGCCAGCAGCCAACAAGAGAATCAGCCCCAGCATTTT	CASSQQENQPQHF